This is a list of T cell receptor beta chains from one sample in a study of OX40 agonist ivuxolimab in advanced cancers. Clones were read by immunoSEQ multiplex PCR, and TCRdb kept only the in-frame ones, dropping some. The sample shows tens of thousands of clones, roughly 90% of them seen only once. The material was CD4+ or CD8+ T cells sorted from blood, obtained in a trial of the OX40 agonist ivuxolimab. Receptor source: an adult with an advanced solid tumor such as melanoma, head and neck, liver or kidney cancer. Each CDR3 is given without its conserved first and last residue. Each record gives: V gene, J gene, D gene, CDR3 protein. The D gene is left open where the match is weak.

v_call: TRBV7-8
j_call: TRBJ1-2
d_call: NA
cdr3_aa: ASSLYRGGYT

v_call: TRBV11-3
j_call: TRBJ2-2
d_call: TRBD2
cdr3_aa: ASSGLAGGITGELF

v_call: TRBV5-1
j_call: TRBJ2-2
d_call: TRBD2
cdr3_aa: ASTPGRGSNGELF

v_call: TRBV18
j_call: TRBJ2-3
d_call: NA
cdr3_aa: ASSPPTDTQY

v_call: TRBV18
j_call: TRBJ1-2
d_call: NA
cdr3_aa: ASSPGLSYT

v_call: TRBV29-1
j_call: TRBJ1-3
d_call: NA
cdr3_aa: SAATGLAGNTIY

v_call: TRBV27
j_call: TRBJ1-2
d_call: NA
cdr3_aa: ASSYAALGGYT

v_call: TRBV6-1
j_call: TRBJ2-7
d_call: NA
cdr3_aa: ASSRDLYEQY

v_call: TRBV13
j_call: TRBJ2-2
d_call: NA
cdr3_aa: ASSDENTGELF

v_call: TRBV11-2
j_call: TRBJ2-7
d_call: TRBD2
cdr3_aa: ASSSLTTSGRAYEQY

v_call: TRBV7-9
j_call: TRBJ1-1
d_call: NA
cdr3_aa: ASRGLGNTEAF

v_call: TRBV4-3
j_call: TRBJ2-3
d_call: NA
cdr3_aa: ASSQGRADTQY

v_call: TRBV7-3
j_call: TRBJ2-5
d_call: NA
cdr3_aa: ASSHNWGETQY

v_call: TRBV7-9
j_call: TRBJ2-3
d_call: NA
cdr3_aa: ASSFGAPDTQY

v_call: TRBV19
j_call: TRBJ2-7
d_call: TRBD2
cdr3_aa: ASSIETSRSYEQY

v_call: TRBV6-1
j_call: TRBJ2-3
d_call: NA
cdr3_aa: ASSEVSSTDTQY

v_call: TRBV5-4
j_call: TRBJ2-2
d_call: NA
cdr3_aa: ASSLPRGGELF

v_call: TRBV7-2
j_call: TRBJ2-5
d_call: NA
cdr3_aa: ASSRPGETQY

v_call: TRBV7-7
j_call: TRBJ1-5
d_call: NA
cdr3_aa: ASSLELGLTDLTSNQPQH

v_call: TRBV6-4
j_call: TRBJ1-1
d_call: NA
cdr3_aa: ASSEEGGAEAF

v_call: TRBV7-2
j_call: TRBJ2-2
d_call: NA
cdr3_aa: ASSLNGIGELF

v_call: TRBV30
j_call: TRBJ2-1
d_call: NA
cdr3_aa: AWSVLLNNEQF

v_call: TRBV18
j_call: TRBJ2-1
d_call: NA
cdr3_aa: ASSPPIDYNEQF

v_call: TRBV9
j_call: TRBJ1-4
d_call: NA
cdr3_aa: ASSPLTTNEKLF

v_call: TRBV21-1
j_call: TRBJ2-7
d_call: NA
cdr3_aa: ASSGHPGSYEQY

v_call: TRBV4-3
j_call: TRBJ2-3
d_call: TRBD2
cdr3_aa: ASSPSSGYGGDTQY

v_call: TRBV2
j_call: TRBJ1-5
d_call: TRBD1
cdr3_aa: ASNLGQGARPQH

v_call: TRBV19
j_call: TRBJ1-3
d_call: NA
cdr3_aa: ATTSGNTIY

v_call: TRBV19
j_call: TRBJ2-1
d_call: TRBD2
cdr3_aa: ASSSPGLAGVSEQF

v_call: TRBV29-1
j_call: TRBJ2-5
d_call: NA
cdr3_aa: SVLRADRRETQY

v_call: TRBV19
j_call: TRBJ1-3
d_call: NA
cdr3_aa: ASTQGVSPGNTIY

v_call: TRBV27
j_call: TRBJ1-1
d_call: NA
cdr3_aa: ASSLYMLADRVTEAF

v_call: TRBV29-1
j_call: TRBJ2-7
d_call: NA
cdr3_aa: SVEYSTEQY

v_call: TRBV9
j_call: TRBJ1-6
d_call: NA
cdr3_aa: ASSYNVDSNSPLH

v_call: TRBV19
j_call: TRBJ2-6
d_call: NA
cdr3_aa: ASSIVPGSSGANVLT

v_call: TRBV19
j_call: NA
d_call: NA
cdr3_aa: ASGFNRDGNYEQY

v_call: TRBV28
j_call: TRBJ1-2
d_call: TRBD1
cdr3_aa: ASGTGALVASYGYT

v_call: TRBV6-1
j_call: TRBJ1-2
d_call: NA
cdr3_aa: ASSEQEGVLSYT

v_call: TRBV27
j_call: TRBJ2-7
d_call: TRBD2
cdr3_aa: ARFRTSASYEQY

v_call: TRBV29-1
j_call: TRBJ2-3
d_call: NA
cdr3_aa: SVRDSKVDTQY

v_call: TRBV28
j_call: TRBJ1-1
d_call: NA
cdr3_aa: ASTSSGGWFAEAF

v_call: TRBV20-1
j_call: TRBJ2-1
d_call: NA
cdr3_aa: SARRNPEEF

v_call: TRBV2
j_call: TRBJ2-7
d_call: TRBD1
cdr3_aa: ASRAPQGGGSYEQY

v_call: TRBV7-8
j_call: TRBJ2-1
d_call: TRBD2
cdr3_aa: ASSKAGVSYNEQF

v_call: TRBV19
j_call: TRBJ2-1
d_call: NA
cdr3_aa: ASRSAGMDNEQF

v_call: TRBV18
j_call: TRBJ2-5
d_call: TRBD1
cdr3_aa: ASSPRTGEMVTQY

v_call: TRBV7-2
j_call: TRBJ2-2
d_call: NA
cdr3_aa: ASSSLGTGELF

v_call: TRBV28
j_call: TRBJ1-5
d_call: TRBD1
cdr3_aa: ASSQDRGRSNQPQH

v_call: TRBV30
j_call: TRBJ2-5
d_call: TRBD2
cdr3_aa: ACRNGEGETQY

v_call: TRBV7-2
j_call: TRBJ2-3
d_call: NA
cdr3_aa: ASSPNRAPDTQY

v_call: TRBV5-4
j_call: TRBJ2-5
d_call: NA
cdr3_aa: ASSLPSANNQETQY

v_call: TRBV7-9
j_call: TRBJ2-7
d_call: TRBD2
cdr3_aa: ASSFLAGDYEQY

v_call: TRBV29-1
j_call: TRBJ1-2
d_call: NA
cdr3_aa: SVESGEDGYT